The T cell receptor beta chain described here comes from a study of cytotoxic CD8 clonotypes in ibrutinib-treated CLL. In this sample, this clone turned up once. Antigen unknown. The CDR3 totals 15 residues. Trimming took 3 bases from V and 0 from J; bases not matched to a gene: 2. In germline, CDR1 is SGHRS, CDR2 YFSETQ. The table came from immunoSEQ multiplex PCR; TCRdb's copy has only in-frame clones and leaves some out. The data contain some 310,000 clones, around four fifths of them singletons. Overall study results and limits: Clonality rose at ibrutinib response, held steady in sustained remission, and fell toward baseline at progression.

Material: PBMCs, obtained before ibrutinib treatment. This TCR came from a human donor with chronic lymphocytic leukemia. The J gene is TRBJ2-7, the V gene TRBV5-1, with 11 nucleotides matching TRBD2. CDR3 sequence (DNA): TGCGCCAGCAGCTGGGGACTAGCGGCCTCCTACGAGCAGTACTTC. It codes for CASSWGLAASYEQYF.